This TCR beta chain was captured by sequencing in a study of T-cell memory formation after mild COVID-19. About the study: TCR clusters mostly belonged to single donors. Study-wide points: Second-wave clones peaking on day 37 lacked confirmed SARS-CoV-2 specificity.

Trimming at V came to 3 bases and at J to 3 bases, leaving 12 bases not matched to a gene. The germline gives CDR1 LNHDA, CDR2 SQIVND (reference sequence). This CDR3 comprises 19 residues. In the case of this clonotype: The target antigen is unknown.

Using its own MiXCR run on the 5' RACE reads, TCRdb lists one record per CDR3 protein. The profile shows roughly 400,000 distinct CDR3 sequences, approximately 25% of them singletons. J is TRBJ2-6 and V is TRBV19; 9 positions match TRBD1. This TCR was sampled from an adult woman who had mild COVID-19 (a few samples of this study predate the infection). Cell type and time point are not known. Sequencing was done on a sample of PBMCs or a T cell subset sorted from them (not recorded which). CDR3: CASSILDRGFQSGANVLTF. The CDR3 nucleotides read TGTGCCAGTAGTATCCTGGACAGGGGCTTCCAGAGTGGGGCCAACGTCCTGACTTTC.